Below, one T cell receptor beta chain is given with its context. CDR3 size: 14 residues. The V and J ends lost 2 bases and 4 bases respectively, with 9 bases between them. Germline V CDR1 and CDR2: MNHNS, SASEGT. The sample originates from a study of shared clonotypes between healthy human individuals. The protocol was immunoSEQ multiplex PCR, while the TCRdb copy is restricted to in-frame clones and leaves out a portion. The repertoire holds about 980,000 clones, with around 80% as singletons. Sequenced input: memory CD4+ T cells sorted from blood. The subset here: CD45RA-negative fraction. This receptor was taken from a young man in good health. The gene calls are TRBV6-1 and TRBJ1-5; no reliable D call. CDR3 region: CASSESLTNQPQHF. CDR3 in DNA: TGTGCCAGCAGTGAAAGTTTAACTAATCAGCCCCAGCATTTT.